A selection of T cell receptor beta chains follows, all from one sample in a study of identical twins. TCRdb ran MiXCR on the 5' RACE reads and lists one entry per CDR3 protein. This table holds hundreds of thousands of distinct CDR3 sequences, 7.5% found once. In addition, the sample was reused for a study of yellow fever vaccine responses in identical twins.

The specimen sequenced was CD8+ T cells sorted from blood. The origin of the receptors is a woman between 18 and 30 years old in good health. Both conserved end residues are part of each CDR3. The D gene is left open where the match is weak. Rows may omit the clone size; those that give it use once, few, many or a size class.

CDR3 length	clone size	J gene	D gene	V gene	CDR3 protein	CDR3 DNA
14	NA	TRBJ2-1	NA	TRBV10-3	CAISGNRAYNEQFF	TGTGCCATCAGCGGCAACCGTGCCTACAATGAGCAGTTCTTC
13	many	TRBJ2-1	NA	TRBV6-1	CASSDQGHNEQFF	TGTGCCAGCAGTGATCAGGGCCACAATGAGCAGTTCTTC
14	many	TRBJ1-1	NA	TRBV12-3/TRBV12-4	CASSLGGGITEAFF	TGTGCCAGCAGTTTGGGCGGGGGTATCACTGAAGCTTTCTTT
13	NA	TRBJ2-7	NA	TRBV9	CASSVGDNYEQYF	TGTGCCAGCAGCGTAGGAGACAACTACGAGCAGTACTTC
13	few	TRBJ2-1	NA	TRBV20-1	CSARDMGWDEQFF	TGCAGTGCTAGAGATATGGGGTGGGATGAGCAGTTCTTC
12	many	TRBJ1-1	NA	TRBV10-2	CASSEEGTEAFF	TGCGCCAGCAGCGAGGAGGGCACTGAAGCTTTCTTT
12	NA	TRBJ2-1	NA	TRBV19	CACMGGYNEQFF	TGTGCCTGCATGGGCGGCTACAATGAGCAGTTCTTC
14	many	TRBJ2-5	NA	TRBV7-8	CASSLDTGLETQYF	TGTGCCAGCAGCTTAGATACGGGTTTAGAGACCCAGTACTTC
15	many	TRBJ2-1	TRBD1	TRBV5-1	CASSLAPDRGYEQFF	TGCGCCAGCAGCTTGGCCCCGGACAGGGGTTATGAGCAGTTCTTC
16	NA	TRBJ2-7	TRBD2	TRBV6-5	CASSYSYPGGIYEQYF	TGTGCCAGCAGTTACTCTTATCCGGGAGGGATATACGAGCAGTACTTC
14	few	TRBJ2-5	NA	TRBV7-9	CASSFQLARETQYF	TGTGCCAGCAGCTTCCAACTAGCTCGGGAGACCCAGTACTTC
16	many	TRBJ2-7	NA	TRBV20-1	CSASDRGQRISYEQYF	TGCAGTGCTAGCGACCGCGGACAGCGGATCTCCTACGAGCAGTACTTC
15	few	TRBJ2-5	NA	TRBV5-6	CASSLVETGQETQYF	TGTGCCAGCAGCTTGGTCGAGACTGGCCAAGAGACCCAGTACTTC
13	many	TRBJ2-3	TRBD2	TRBV24-1	CATRAAGADTQYF	TGTGCCACCAGAGCCGCGGGAGCAGATACGCAGTATTTT
17	NA	TRBJ2-3	TRBD2	TRBV20-1	CSARDGLPSGVSDTQYF	TGCAGTGCTAGAGATGGCCTTCCTAGCGGGGTTTCTGATACGCAGTATTTT
16	few	TRBJ2-3	NA	TRBV7-7	CASSPRPGPYTDTQYF	TGTGCCAGCAGCCCACGGCCGGGGCCTTACACAGATACGCAGTATTTT
16	NA	TRBJ2-1	TRBD2	TRBV7-9	CASSLGPSGRLDEQFF	TGTGCCAGCAGCTTAGGTCCTAGCGGGAGGTTAGATGAGCAGTTCTTC
16	many	TRBJ2-1	NA	TRBV7-6	CASSSPDRSLRNEQFF	TGTGCCAGCAGCTCCCCGGACAGATCGCTAAGGAATGAGCAGTTCTTC
17	many	TRBJ2-5	NA	TRBV3-1	CASSQDGGRTRQETQYF	TGTGCCAGCAGCCAAGATGGGGGACGCACCCGCCAAGAGACCCAGTACTTC
14	NA	TRBJ2-5	NA	TRBV27	CASSPSGGMETQYF	TGTGCCAGCAGCCCCTCAGGGGGGATGGAGACCCAGTACTTC
15	few	TRBJ2-1	NA	TRBV28	CASSPASFLSNEQFF	TGTGCCAGCAGCCCAGCTAGTTTTCTATCCAATGAGCAGTTCTTC
12	NA	TRBJ1-2	NA	TRBV9	CASTPLPHGYTF	TGTGCCAGCACCCCGCTCCCTCATGGCTACACCTTC
16	NA	TRBJ2-1	TRBD2	TRBV5-1	CASSPTPGLADNEQFF	TGCGCCAGCAGCCCGACCCCGGGACTAGCGGACAATGAGCAGTTCTTC
17	NA	TRBJ2-4	NA	TRBV11-2	CASSLDPPGLGKNIQYF	TGTGCCAGCAGCTTAGATCCCCCAGGGCTGGGGAAAAACATTCAGTACTTC
12	many	TRBJ2-3	NA	TRBV20-1	CSADLGTDTQYF	TGCAGTGCTGACCTGGGCACAGATACGCAGTATTTT
13	NA	TRBJ2-1	NA	TRBV7-9	CASSLAFHPEQFF	TGTGCCAGCAGCTTAGCGTTCCACCCGGAGCAGTTCTTC
13	NA	TRBJ2-7	NA	TRBV11-1	CASSPEGTYEQYF	TGTGCCAGCAGCCCAGAGGGCACCTACGAGCAGTACTTC
17	few	TRBJ2-5	NA	TRBV7-6	CASSLASVPSSQETQYF	TGTGCCAGCAGCTTAGCCTCGGTGCCAAGCTCCCAAGAGACCCAGTACTTC
14	many	TRBJ1-3	TRBD1	TRBV9	CASSVGDSGNTIYF	TGTGCCAGCAGCGTTGGGGACAGTGGAAACACCATATATTTT
12	few	TRBJ2-1	NA	TRBV11-2	CASSLATLEQFF	TGTGCCAGCAGCTTAGCGACGCTTGAGCAGTTCTTC
17	NA	TRBJ1-1	NA	TRBV10-3	CAISEIFLGVVNTEAFF	TGTGCCATCAGTGAGATTTTCTTGGGGGTCGTGAACACTGAAGCTTTCTTT
16	few	TRBJ2-2	TRBD2	TRBV10-3	CAIWGGTSWNTGELFF	TGTGCCATCTGGGGCGGGACTAGCTGGAACACCGGGGAGCTGTTTTTT
16	NA	TRBJ1-2	NA	TRBV6-1	CASTGQVEQRDYGYTF	TGTGCCAGCACAGGTCAGGTTGAGCAAAGGGACTATGGCTACACCTTC
14	many	TRBJ2-3	NA	TRBV5-1	CASSPAIGSDTQYF	TGCGCCAGCAGTCCGGCCATCGGTTCAGATACGCAGTATTTT
19	many	TRBJ2-4	TRBD1	TRBV20-1	CSARQGQGAEGLAKNIQYF	TGCAGTGCTAGGCAGGGACAGGGCGCGGAGGGCCTAGCCAAAAACATTCAGTACTTC
13	NA	TRBJ1-4	NA	TRBV9	CASSVGGNEKLFF	TGTGCCAGCAGCGTAGGGGGGAACGAAAAACTGTTTTTT
15	few	TRBJ2-1	TRBD1	TRBV13	CASSFRDREDDEQFF	TGTGCCAGCAGCTTCCGGGACAGGGAGGACGATGAGCAGTTCTTC